The TCR beta chain described here comes from a study of PD-1 blockade in classical Hodgkin lymphoma. The germline V gene has CDR1 MDHEN and CDR2 SYDVKM. The length of the CDR3 is 11 amino acids, counting both ends. Concerning this clone: The antigen remains undetermined. It is unclear where the CDR3 begins or ends on the DNA, so no DNA is shown, and the CDR3 is as TCRdb lists it.

Brentuximab vedotin exposure varied among the patients, all of whom had relapsed after autologous stem cell transplantation. The method was immunoSEQ multiplex PCR; TCRdb's version includes in-frame clones alone and lacks a portion of them. The sample has over 80,000 clones; just under 95% are singletons. Study-wide results and caveats: Newly diagnosed patients were said to have less baseline TCR diversity than healthy donors did.

The rearrangement uses TRBV28 and TRBJ2-3; the table's D call, TRBD1, has no DNA check behind it. Sequencing was performed on peripheral blood mononuclear cells (PBMCs), taken at baseline. This receptor was taken from a human donor with classical Hodgkin lymphoma. CDR3 residues: CASSFGPGRYF.